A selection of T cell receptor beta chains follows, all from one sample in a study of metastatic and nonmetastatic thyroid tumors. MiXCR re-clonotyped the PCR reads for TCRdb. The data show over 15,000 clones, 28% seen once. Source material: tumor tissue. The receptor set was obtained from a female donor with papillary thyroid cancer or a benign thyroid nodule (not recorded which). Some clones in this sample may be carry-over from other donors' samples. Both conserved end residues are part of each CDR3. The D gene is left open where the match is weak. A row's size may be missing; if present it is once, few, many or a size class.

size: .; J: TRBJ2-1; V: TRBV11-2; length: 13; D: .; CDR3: CASSLSLVNEQFF; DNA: TGTGCCAGCAGCTTATCTCTAGTAAATGAGCAGTTCTTC
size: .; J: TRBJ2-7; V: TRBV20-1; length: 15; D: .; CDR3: CSAPQLGWSSYEQYF; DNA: TGCAGTGCTCCCCAGTTGGGCTGGAGCTCCTACGAGCAGTACTTC
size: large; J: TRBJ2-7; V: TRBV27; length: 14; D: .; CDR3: CASRLSPDTYEQYF; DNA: TGTGCCAGCCGGTTAAGCCCTGACACCTACGAGCAGTACTTC
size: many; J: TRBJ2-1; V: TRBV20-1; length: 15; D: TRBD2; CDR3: CSAGTSGSSWDEQFF; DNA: TGCAGTGCTGGGACTAGCGGGAGTAGTTGGGATGAGCAGTTCTTC
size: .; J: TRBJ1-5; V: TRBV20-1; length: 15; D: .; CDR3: CSARFGTTSNQPQHF; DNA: TGCAGTGCTAGGTTCGGGACAACGAGCAATCAGCCCCAGCATTTT
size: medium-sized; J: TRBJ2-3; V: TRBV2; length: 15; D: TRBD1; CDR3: CASSESDRGTDTQYF; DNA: TGTGCCAGCAGTGAGTCGGACAGGGGTACAGATACGCAGTATTTT
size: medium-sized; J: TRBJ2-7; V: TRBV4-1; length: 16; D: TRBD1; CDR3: CASSQVFGTGWYEQYF; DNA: TGCGCCAGCAGCCAAGTGTTCGGGACAGGGTGGTACGAGCAGTACTTC
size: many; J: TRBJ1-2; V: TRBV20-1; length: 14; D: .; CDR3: CSAHSGTRNYGYTF; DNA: TGCAGTGCTCATTCTGGGACCCGAAACTATGGCTACACCTTC
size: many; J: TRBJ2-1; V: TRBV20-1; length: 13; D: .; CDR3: CSGVGTWDRGQFF; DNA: TGCAGTGGGGTTGGGACTTGGGATCGTGGGCAGTTCTTC
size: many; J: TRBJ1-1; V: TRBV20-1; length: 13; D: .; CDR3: CSARDLLNTEAFF; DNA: TGCAGTGCCAGGGACCTTTTGAACACTGAAGCTTTCTTT
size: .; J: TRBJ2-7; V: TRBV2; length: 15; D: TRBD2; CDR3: CASSELGRESYEQYF; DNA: TGTGCCAGCAGTGAATTGGGGCGGGAGTCCTACGAGCAGTACTTC
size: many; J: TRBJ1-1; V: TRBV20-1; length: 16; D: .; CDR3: CSASPPGSGRGTEAFF; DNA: TGCAGTGCTAGTCCCCCGGGGTCGGGGAGGGGCACTGAAGCTTTCTTT
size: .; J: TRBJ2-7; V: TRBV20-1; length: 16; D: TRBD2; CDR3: CGTRPTTSGATYEQYF; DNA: TGCGGTACCAGACCCACTACTAGCGGAGCAACCTACGAGCAGTACTTC
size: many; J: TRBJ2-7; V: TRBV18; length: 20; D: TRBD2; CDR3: CASSLKGGSGLAGPTYEQYF; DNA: TGTGCCAGCTCACTCAAAGGGGGGTCGGGACTAGCGGGACCTACCTACGAGCAGTACTTC
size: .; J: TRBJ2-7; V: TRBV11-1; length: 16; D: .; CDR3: CASSLWRGSGSYEQYF; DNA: TGTGCCAGCAGCTTATGGAGAGGGTCGGGCTCCTACGAGCAGTACTTC
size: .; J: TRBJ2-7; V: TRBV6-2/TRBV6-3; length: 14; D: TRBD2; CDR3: CASRLLGLAVQQYF; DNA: TGTGCCAGCAGACTCCTAGGACTAGCGGTCCAGCAGTACTTC
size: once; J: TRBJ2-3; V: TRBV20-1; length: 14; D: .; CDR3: CSADATTFTDTQYF; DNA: TGCAGTGCTGACGCGACGACCTTCACAGATACGCAGTATTTT
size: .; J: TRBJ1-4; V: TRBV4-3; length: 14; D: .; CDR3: CASSQEGINEKLFF; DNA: TGCGCCAGCAGCCAAGAAGGAATTAATGAAAAACTGTTTTTT
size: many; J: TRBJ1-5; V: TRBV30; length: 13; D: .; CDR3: CAWSVQGNQPQHF; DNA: TGTGCCTGGAGTGTACAGGGCAATCAGCCCCAGCATTTT
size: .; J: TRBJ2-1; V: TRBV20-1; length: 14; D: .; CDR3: CSASTGARPNEQFF; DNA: TGCAGTGCTAGTACGGGAGCCAGGCCTAATGAGCAGTTCTTC
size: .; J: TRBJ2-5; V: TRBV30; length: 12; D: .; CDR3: CAWSDLQETQYF; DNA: TGTGCCTGGAGTGACTTACAAGAGACCCAGTACTTC
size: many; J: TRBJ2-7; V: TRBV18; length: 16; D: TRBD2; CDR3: CASSPLGLAGGNEQYF; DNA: TGTGCCAGCTCACCCCTCGGACTAGCGGGAGGAAACGAGCAGTACTTC
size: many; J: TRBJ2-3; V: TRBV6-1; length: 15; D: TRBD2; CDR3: CASSLLAGGVDTQYF; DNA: TGTGCCAGCAGTCTACTAGCGGGGGGGGTCGATACGCAGTATTTT
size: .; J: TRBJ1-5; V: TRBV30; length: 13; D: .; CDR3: CAWSFTIDQPQHF; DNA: TGTGCCTGGAGTTTCACGATAGATCAGCCCCAGCATTTT
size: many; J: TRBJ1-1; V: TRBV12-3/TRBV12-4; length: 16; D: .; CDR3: CASSPGWGEVNTEAFF; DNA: TGTGCCAGCAGCCCCGGATGGGGGGAGGTGAACACTGAAGCTTTCTTT
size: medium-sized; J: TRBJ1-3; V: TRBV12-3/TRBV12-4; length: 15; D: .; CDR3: CASSDQGLSGNTIYF; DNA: TGTGCCAGCAGTGACCAGGGACTCTCTGGAAACACCATATATTTT
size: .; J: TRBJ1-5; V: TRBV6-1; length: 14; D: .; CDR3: CASSGYYSNQPQHF; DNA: TGTGCCAGCAGTGGGTATTATAGCAATCAGCCCCAGCATTTT
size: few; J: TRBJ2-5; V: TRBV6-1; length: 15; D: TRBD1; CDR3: CASSPWTGQQETQYF; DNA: TGTGCCAGCAGTCCGTGGACAGGACAACAAGAGACCCAGTACTTC
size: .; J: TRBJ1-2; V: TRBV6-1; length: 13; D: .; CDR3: CASSELGFYGYTF; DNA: TGTGCCAGCAGTGAATTAGGGTTCTATGGCTACACCTTC
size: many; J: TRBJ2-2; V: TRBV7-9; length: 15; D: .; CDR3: CASSFWETEAGELFF; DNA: TGTGCCAGCAGCTTCTGGGAGACCGAGGCCGGGGAGCTGTTTTTT
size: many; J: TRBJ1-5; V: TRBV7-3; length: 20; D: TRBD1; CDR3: CASSLNSGTGGSWSNQPQHF; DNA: TGTGCCAGCAGCTTAAACTCCGGGACAGGGGGTAGTTGGAGCAATCAGCCCCAGCATTTT
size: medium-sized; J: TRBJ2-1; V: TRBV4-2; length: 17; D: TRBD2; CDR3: CASSQDTTGGYYNEQFF; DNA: TGTGCCAGCAGCCAAGATACCACGGGAGGGTACTACAATGAGCAGTTCTTC
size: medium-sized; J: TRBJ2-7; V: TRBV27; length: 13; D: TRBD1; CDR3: CASSLGQPLEQYF; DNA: TGTGCCAGCAGTTTGGGACAGCCGCTCGAGCAGTACTTC
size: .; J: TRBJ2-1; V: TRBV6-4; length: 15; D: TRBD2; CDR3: CASTWTSGSYNEQFF; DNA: TGTGCCAGCACTTGGACTAGCGGATCCTACAATGAGCAGTTCTTC
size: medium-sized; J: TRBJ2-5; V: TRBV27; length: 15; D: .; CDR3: CASSASALLPGTQYF; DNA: TGTGCCAGCAGTGCATCGGCCCTCCTACCCGGGACCCAGTACTTC
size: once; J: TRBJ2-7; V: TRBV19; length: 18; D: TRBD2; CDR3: CASSPKGPATSGRGEQYF; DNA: TGTGCTAGTAGTCCTAAGGGCCCTGCGACTAGCGGGAGAGGCGAGCAGTACTTC
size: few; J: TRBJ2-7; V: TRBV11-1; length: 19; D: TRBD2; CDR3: CASSLGDGLTSGSSYEQCF; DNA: TGTGCCAGCAGCTTGGGCGACGGGCTGACTAGCGGGAGCTCCTACGAGCAGTGCTTC
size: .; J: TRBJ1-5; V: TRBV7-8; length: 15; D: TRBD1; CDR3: CASSFSGTVGQPHHF; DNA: TGTGCCAGCAGCTTTAGCGGGACAGTGGGCCAGCCCCATCATTTT
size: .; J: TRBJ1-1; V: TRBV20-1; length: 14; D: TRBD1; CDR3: CSATRQGAVAEAFF; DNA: TGCAGTGCAACCCGACAGGGGGCAGTCGCTGAAGCTTTCTTT
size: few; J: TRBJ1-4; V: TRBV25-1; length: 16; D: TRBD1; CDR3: CASSDGDSVRPEKLFF; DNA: TGTGCCAGCAGTGATGGGGACAGTGTGCGACCTGAAAAACTGTTTTTT
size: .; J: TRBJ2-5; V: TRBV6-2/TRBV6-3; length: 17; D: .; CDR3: CASSYSISGLDEETQYF; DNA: TGTGCCAGCAGTTACTCGATCTCGGGACTGGATGAAGAGACCCAGTACTTC
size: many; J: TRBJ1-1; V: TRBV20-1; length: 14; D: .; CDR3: CSASSPGSITEAFF; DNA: TGCAGTGCTAGTAGTCCAGGGAGTATTACTGAAGCTTTCTTT
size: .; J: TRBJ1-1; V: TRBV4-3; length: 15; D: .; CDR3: CASSQAVGRNTEAFF; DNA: TGCGCCAGCAGCCAAGCCGTGGGCAGGAACACTGAAGCTTTCTTT
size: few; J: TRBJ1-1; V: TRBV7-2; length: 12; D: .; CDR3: CASSPGGTEAFF; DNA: TGTGCCAGCAGCCCTGGGGGTACTGAAGCTTTCTTT
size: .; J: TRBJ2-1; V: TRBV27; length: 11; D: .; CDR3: CASSFLDYQFF; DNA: TGTGCCAGCAGTTTTTTGGATTATCAGTTCTTC
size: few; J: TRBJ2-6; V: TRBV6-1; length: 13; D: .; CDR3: CASRVSGANVLTF; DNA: TGTGCCAGCAGAGTCTCTGGGGCCAACGTCCTGACTTTC
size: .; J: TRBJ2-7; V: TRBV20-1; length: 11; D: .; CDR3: CSASEHYEQYF; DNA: TGCAGTGCTAGTGAACACTACGAGCAGTACTTC
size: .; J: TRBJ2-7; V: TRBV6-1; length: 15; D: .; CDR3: CASSRGQRSSYEQYF; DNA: TGTGCCAGCAGCCGCGGGCAGCGGAGCTCCTACGAGCAGTACTTC
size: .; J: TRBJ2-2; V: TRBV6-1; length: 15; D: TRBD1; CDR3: CASRNRQGFAGELFF; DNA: TGTGCCAGCAGAAACAGACAGGGTTTTGCCGGGGAGCTGTTTTTT